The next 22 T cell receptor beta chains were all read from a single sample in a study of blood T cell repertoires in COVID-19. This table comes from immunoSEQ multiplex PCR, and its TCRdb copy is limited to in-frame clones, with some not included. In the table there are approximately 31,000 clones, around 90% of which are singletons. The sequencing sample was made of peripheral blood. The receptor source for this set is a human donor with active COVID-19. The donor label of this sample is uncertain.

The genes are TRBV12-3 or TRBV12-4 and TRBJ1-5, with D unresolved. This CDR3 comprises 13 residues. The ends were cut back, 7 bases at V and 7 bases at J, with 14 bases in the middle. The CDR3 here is CASKSGYTQPQHF. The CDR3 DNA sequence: TGTGCCAGCAAATCGGGTTATACCCAGCCCCAGCATTTT.

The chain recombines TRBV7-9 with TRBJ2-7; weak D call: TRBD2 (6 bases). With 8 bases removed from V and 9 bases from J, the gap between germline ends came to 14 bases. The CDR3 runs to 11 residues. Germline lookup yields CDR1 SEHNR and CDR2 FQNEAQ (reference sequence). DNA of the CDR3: TGTGCCAGCGGCCGCCAGGGAGGGCAGTACTTC. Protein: CASGRQGGQYF.

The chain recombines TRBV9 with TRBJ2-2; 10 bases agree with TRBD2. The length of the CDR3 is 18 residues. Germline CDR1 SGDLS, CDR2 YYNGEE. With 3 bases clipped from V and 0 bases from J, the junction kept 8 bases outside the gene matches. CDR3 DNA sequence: TGTGCCAGCAGCGACCCAGCGGGGGGGTACGCGAACACCGGGGAGCTGTTTTTT. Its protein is CASSDPAGGYANTGELFF.

CDR3: CASSRLAGIADTQYF. CDR3 coding DNA: TGTGCCAGCAGTCGACTAGCGGGGATCGCAGATACGCAGTATTTT. This chain joins TRBV6-6 and TRBJ2-3, with 11 bases fitting TRBD2. The germline CDR1 and CDR2 sequences are MNHNY and SVGAGI (reference sequence). V was pared by 5 bases and J by 4 bases, with 5 bases of the junction left unmatched. The CDR3 length is 15 residues.

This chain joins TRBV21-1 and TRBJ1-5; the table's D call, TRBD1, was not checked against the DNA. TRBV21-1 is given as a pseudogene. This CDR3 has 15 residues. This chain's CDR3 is CASSKDDRDNQPQHF. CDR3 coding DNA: TGTGCCAGCAGCAAAGATGACAGGGACAATCAGCCCCAGCATTTT.

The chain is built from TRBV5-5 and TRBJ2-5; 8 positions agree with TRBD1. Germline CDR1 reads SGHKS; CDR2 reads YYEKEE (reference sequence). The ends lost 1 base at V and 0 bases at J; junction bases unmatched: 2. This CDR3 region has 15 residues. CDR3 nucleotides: TGTGCCAGCAGCTTGACAGGGGGTGACCAAGAGACCCAGTACTTC. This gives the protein CASSLTGGDQETQYF.

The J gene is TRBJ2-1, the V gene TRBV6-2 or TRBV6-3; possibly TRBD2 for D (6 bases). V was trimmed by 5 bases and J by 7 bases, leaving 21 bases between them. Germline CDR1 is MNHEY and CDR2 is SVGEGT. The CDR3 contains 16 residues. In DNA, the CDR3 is TGTGCCAGCAGTGGGGGGTGGGTCCAAACGGGAAATGAGCAGTTCTTC. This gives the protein CASSGGWVQTGNEQFF.

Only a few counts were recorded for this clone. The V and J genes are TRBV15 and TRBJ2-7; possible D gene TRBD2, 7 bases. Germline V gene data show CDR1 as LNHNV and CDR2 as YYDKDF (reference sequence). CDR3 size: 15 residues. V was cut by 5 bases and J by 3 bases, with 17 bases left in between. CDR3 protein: CATSRRGAGDYEQYF. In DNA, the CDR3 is TGTGCCACCAGCCGTAGGGGGGCGGGAGACTACGAGCAGTACTTC.

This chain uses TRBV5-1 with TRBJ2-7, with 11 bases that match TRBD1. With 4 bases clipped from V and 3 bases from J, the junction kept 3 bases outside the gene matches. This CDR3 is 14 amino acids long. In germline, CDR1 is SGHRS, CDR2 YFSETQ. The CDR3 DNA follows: TGCGCCAGCAGCCCGGGACAGGGGGTCTACGAGCAGTACTTC. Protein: CASSPGQGVYEQYF.

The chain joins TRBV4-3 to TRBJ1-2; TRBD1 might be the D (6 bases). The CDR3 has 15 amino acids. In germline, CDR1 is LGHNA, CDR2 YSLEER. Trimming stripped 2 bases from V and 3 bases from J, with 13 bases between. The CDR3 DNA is TGCGCCAGCAGCCAAAGGGGGGGTGGTTACTATGGCTACACCTTC. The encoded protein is CASSQRGGGYYGYTF.

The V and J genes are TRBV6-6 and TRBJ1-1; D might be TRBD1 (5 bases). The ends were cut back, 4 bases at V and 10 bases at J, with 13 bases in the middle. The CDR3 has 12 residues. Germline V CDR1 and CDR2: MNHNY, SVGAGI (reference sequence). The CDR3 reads CASSFLGLGAFF. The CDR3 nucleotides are TGTGCCAGCAGTTTTTTGGGGCTAGGAGCTTTCTTT.

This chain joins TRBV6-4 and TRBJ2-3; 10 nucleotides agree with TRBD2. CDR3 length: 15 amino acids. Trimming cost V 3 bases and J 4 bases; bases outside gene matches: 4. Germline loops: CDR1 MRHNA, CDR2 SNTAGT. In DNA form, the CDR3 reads TGTGCCAGCAGTGAGAGCGGGGGGGCAGCAGATACGCAGTATTTT. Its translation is CASSESGGAADTQYF.

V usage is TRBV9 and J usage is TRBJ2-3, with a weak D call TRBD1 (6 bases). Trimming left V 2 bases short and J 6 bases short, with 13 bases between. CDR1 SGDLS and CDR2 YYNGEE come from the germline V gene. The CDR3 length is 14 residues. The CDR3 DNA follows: TGTGCCAGCAGCGTTGGGGACCAGGGGGATACGCAGTATTTT. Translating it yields CASSVGDQGDTQYF.

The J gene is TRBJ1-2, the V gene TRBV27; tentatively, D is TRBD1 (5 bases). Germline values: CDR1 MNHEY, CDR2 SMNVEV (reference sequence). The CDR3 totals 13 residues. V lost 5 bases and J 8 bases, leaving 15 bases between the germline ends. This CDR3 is CASSRHRMEGYTF. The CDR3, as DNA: TGTGCCAGCAGTAGACACAGGATGGAGGGCTACACCTTC.

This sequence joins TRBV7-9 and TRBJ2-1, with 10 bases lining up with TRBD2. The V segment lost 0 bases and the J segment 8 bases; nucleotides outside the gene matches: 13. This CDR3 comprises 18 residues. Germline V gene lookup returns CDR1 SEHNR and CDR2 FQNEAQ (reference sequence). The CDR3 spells CASSLASLAGNSRDEQFF. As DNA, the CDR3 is TGTGCCAGCAGCTTAGCGTCACTAGCGGGGAACTCTAGGGATGAGCAGTTCTTC.

CDR3 region: CASSPGQGVSETQYF. In DNA form, the CDR3 reads TGTGCCAGCAGTCCGGGACAGGGGGTATCGGAGACCCAGTACTTC. This chain connects TRBV2 to TRBJ2-5, with TRBD1 matching over 11 bases. CDR3 size: 15 residues. CDR1 SNHLY and CDR2 FYNNEI come from the germline V gene. J lost 5 bases, V lost 5 bases, and 7 bases had no gene match.

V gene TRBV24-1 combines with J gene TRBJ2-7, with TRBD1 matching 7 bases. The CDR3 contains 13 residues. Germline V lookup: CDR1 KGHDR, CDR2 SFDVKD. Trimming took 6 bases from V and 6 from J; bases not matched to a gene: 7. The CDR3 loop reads CATSRQGVGEQYF. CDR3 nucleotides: TGTGCCACCAGTCGACAGGGTGTCGGCGAGCAGTACTTC.

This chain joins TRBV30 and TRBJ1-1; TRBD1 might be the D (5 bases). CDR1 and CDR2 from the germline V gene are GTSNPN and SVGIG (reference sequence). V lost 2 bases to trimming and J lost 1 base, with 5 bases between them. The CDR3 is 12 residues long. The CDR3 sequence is CAWSQGNTEAFF. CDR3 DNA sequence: TGTGCCTGGAGTCAGGGGAACACTGAAGCTTTCTTT.

CDR3: CASSKLGGQFF. The CDR3 DNA reads as TGTGCCAGCAGTAAGCTCGGTGGGCAGTTCTTC. The rearrangement joins TRBV6-2 or TRBV6-3 to TRBJ2-1; D is unclear. The germline V and J ends were trimmed by 5 bases and 12 bases, with 11 bases remaining between them. Looked up from germline, CDR1 is MNHEY and CDR2 is SVGEGT. The CDR3 has 11 amino acids.

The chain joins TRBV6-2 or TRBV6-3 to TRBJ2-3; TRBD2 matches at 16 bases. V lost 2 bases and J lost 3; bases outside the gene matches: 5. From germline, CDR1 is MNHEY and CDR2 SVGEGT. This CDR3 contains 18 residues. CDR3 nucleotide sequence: TGTGCCAGCAGTTACCTCGGGACTAGCGGGAGGGAGACAGATACGCAGTATTTT. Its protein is CASSYLGTSGRETDTQYF.

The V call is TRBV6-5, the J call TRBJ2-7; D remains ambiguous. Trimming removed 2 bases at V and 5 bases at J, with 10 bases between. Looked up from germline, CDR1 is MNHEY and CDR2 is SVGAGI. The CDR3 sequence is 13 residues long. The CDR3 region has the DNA TGTGCCAGCAGTTACACCCTAAGCAACGAGCAGTACTTC. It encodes CASSYTLSNEQYF.

The CDR3 loop reads CSVGEASGSPGELFF. CDR3 DNA: TGCAGCGTTGGAGAAGCTAGCGGGAGCCCCGGGGAGCTGTTTTTT. The genes are TRBV29-1 and TRBJ2-2; 10 bases are shared with TRBD2. The J segment lost 6 bases and the V segment lost 4 bases, leaving 8 bases of the junction unmatched. This CDR3 is built from 15 residues. CDR1 and CDR2 from the germline V gene are SQVTM and ANQGSEA.